This TCR beta chain was sequenced in a study of blood T cells in healthy people across ages. Whole-study results and caveats: Donor CMV infection status was unknown, possibly confounding age-related changes in expanded clonotypes.

Trimming cost V 0 bases and J 11 bases, with 13 bases left between them. This CDR3 is 13 amino acids long. Together with a sample-barcoded 5' primer, a J-beta primer mix was included in a second PCR lasting about 6 to 11 cycles. From the 5' RACE reads, TCRdb called clonotypes with MiXCR, one entry per CDR3 protein. This table holds 600,000 to 850,000 distinct CDR3 sequences, approximately 43% found once. Ten milliliters of peripheral blood were drawn from each donor into EDTA-treated tubes. A word on this clonotype: Its antigen is undetermined.

The specimen sequenced was blood. J is TRBJ2-5 and V is TRBV12-3 or TRBV12-4; D might be TRBD2 (5 bases). The receptor's source is a woman aged 60-75 years in good health. The CDR3, as DNA: TGTGCCAGCAGTTTAGCGCTGGGTTGGGAGCAGTACTTC. Translated: CASSLALGWEQYF.